Below, 26 T cell receptor beta chains from the same sample are listed, as sequenced in a study of T cell responses to AZD1222 COVID-19 vaccine. Some clones are missing from TCRdb's copy, which holds only in-frame ones; the method was immunoSEQ multiplex PCR. Among about 150,000 clones listed, over 85% were seen once. Specimen: peripheral blood, collected 28 days after the second AZD1222 dose. The source of these receptors is an adult who received the AZD1222 COVID-19 vaccine.

This chain joins TRBV7-9 and TRBJ2-1; 10 bases match TRBD1. V was pared by 5 bases and J by 6 bases, with 7 bases of the junction left unmatched. The CDR3 has 15 amino acids. Germline CDR1 and CDR2: SEHNR and FQNEAQ (reference sequence). The CDR3 DNA is TGTGCCAGCAGCCCCCGGGACAGGGGTATCAATGAGCAGTTCTTC. This gives the protein CASSPRDRGINEQFF.

The chain employs TRBV11-2 and TRBJ2-6; no reliable D call. The CDR3 sequence is 13 residues long. The germline CDR1 and CDR2 sequences are SGHAT and FQNNGV. Between the trimmed V and J ends, which lost 3 bases and 1 base, there was a span of 1 base. CDR3 nucleotides: TGTGCCAGCAGCTTTTCTGGGGCCAACGTCCTGACTTTC. Its translation is CASSFSGANVLTF.

The chain employs TRBV6-6 and TRBJ1-4, with D perhaps matching TRBD1 (5 bases). The germline V gene has CDR1 MNHNY and CDR2 SVGAGI (reference sequence). V lost 0 bases to trimming and J lost 7 bases, with 15 bases between them. This CDR3 spans 16 amino acids. The CDR3 protein is CASSYSPGPGREKLFF. DNA for the CDR3: TGTGCCAGCAGTTACTCCCCGGGGCCGGGTCGTGAAAAACTGTTTTTT.

The V gene is TRBV2, the J gene TRBJ1-2; possible D gene TRBD1, 6 bases. V shed 5 bases and J shed 4 bases, with 17 bases lying between them. The CDR3 runs 15 residues. CDR1 is SNHLY, CDR2 FYNNEI, per germline. The CDR3 DNA reads as TGTGCCAGCAGTCAGAGGGGGGTTCCTAGCTATGGCTACACCTTC. Translated: CASSQRGVPSYGYTF.

The gene calls are TRBV18 and TRBJ2-7; D is perhaps TRBD2 (6 bases). The length of the CDR3 is 12 residues. Germline loops: CDR1 KGHSH, CDR2 LQKENI. V was cut by 6 bases and J by 6 bases, with 12 bases left in between. In nucleotides, the CDR3 is TGTGCCAGCTCTTCCTCGGAGGGCGAGCAGTACTTC. Protein sequence: CASSSSEGEQYF.

In this sample, this clone turned up once. The chain is built from TRBV3-1 (or the pseudogene TRBV3-2) and TRBJ1-3; D might be TRBD1 (6 bases). The CDR3 is made up of 15 amino acids. V was shortened by 0 bases and J by 8 bases, with 14 bases between the two germline ends. Germline CDR1 is LGHDT and CDR2 is YNNKEL (reference sequence). The chain's CDR3 is CASSQDGQSAHTIYF. CDR3 nucleotide sequence: TGTGCCAGCAGCCAAGACGGACAGTCCGCCCACACCATATATTTT.

The rearrangement links TRBV12-5 to TRBJ2-5; no definite D call. CDR1 is LGHNT, CDR2 FRNRAP, per germline. The length of the CDR3 is 12 residues. V gave up 1 base and J gave up 3 bases, with 3 bases separating them. The CDR3 coding sequence is TGTGCTAGTGGTTTGGGGGAAGAGACCCAGTACTTC. Translating it yields CASGLGEETQYF.

This sequence joins TRBV7-9 and TRBJ1-6; D is unresolved. The germline CDR1 and CDR2 sequences are SEHNR and FQNEAQ (reference sequence). The length of the CDR3 is 13 residues. V was pared by 1 base and J by 12 bases, with 10 bases between. CDR3 coding DNA: TGTGCCAGCAGCTTAGGCCCCGATAGACCCCTCCACTTT. Protein sequence: CASSLGPDRPLHF.

The chain joins TRBV4-1 to TRBJ2-7; 8 bases agree with TRBD2. The CDR3 covers 15 residues. The germline V gene has CDR1 MGHRA and CDR2 YSYEKL. Losses at the gene ends were 1 base for V and 3 bases for J; bases not matched to a gene: 5. Here the CDR3 reads CASSQVISGGYEQYF. Here the CDR3 DNA reads TGCGCCAGCAGCCAAGTCATAAGCGGGGGCTACGAGCAGTACTTC.

V and J are TRBV27 and TRBJ1-4; 7 positions match TRBD1. V dropped 7 bases and J dropped 2; count of bases not matched to a gene: 7. Germline loops: CDR1 MNHEY, CDR2 SMNVEV (reference sequence). The CDR3 covers 15 residues. The CDR3 loop is CASKPSDRTNEKLFF. In nucleotides, the CDR3 is TGTGCCAGCAAACCTTCGGACAGGACTAATGAAAAACTGTTTTTT.

The chain recombines TRBV29-1 with TRBJ2-1; D is ambiguous. This CDR3 is 13 amino acids long. Between the trimmed V and J ends, which lost 6 bases and 5 bases, there was a span of 14 bases. Germline values: CDR1 SQVTM, CDR2 ANQGSEA. The CDR3 protein is CSVLVGVNNEQFF. The CDR3 nucleotides are TGCAGCGTGTTAGTCGGTGTCAACAATGAGCAGTTCTTC.

V usage is TRBV28 and J usage is TRBJ2-3, with a possible D match to TRBD1 (6 bases). There are 13 residues in the CDR3. V lost 2 bases and J lost 9, with 12 bases in between. Looked up from germline, CDR1 is MDHEN and CDR2 is SYDVKM. The CDR3 sequence: CASSLRQDLTQYF. CDR3 nucleotide sequence: TGTGCCAGCAGTTTAAGACAGGACCTGACGCAGTATTTT. Drawing the rest from reference TRBV28 and TRBJ2-3, the complete variable domain is DVKVTQSSRYLVKRTGEKVFLECVQDMDHENMFWYRQDPGLGLRLIYFSYDVKMKEKGDIPEGYSVSREKKERFSLILESASTNQTSMYLCASSLRQDLTQYFGPGTRLTVL.

The chain joins TRBV12-2 to TRBJ1-4; the table's D call, TRBD1, has no DNA check behind it. TRBV12-2 is given as a pseudogene. This CDR3 spans 18 amino acids. The CDR3 nucleotides read TGTGCAAGTCGTTTACCCCCCGGGACAGGTCTTCTCTCTGAAAAACTGTTTTTT. It is translated as CASRLPPGTGLLSEKLFF.

The genes are TRBV3-1 (or the pseudogene TRBV3-2) and TRBJ2-5, with unresolved D. Trimming shortened V by 4 bases and J by 5 bases, and 8 bases separated the two germline ends. The germline V gene encodes CDR1 LGHDT and CDR2 YNNKEL (reference sequence). This CDR3 spans 12 amino acids. The CDR3 DNA reads as TGTGCCAGCAGCCCCTTACTGGAGACCCAGTACTTC. Its protein product is CASSPLLETQYF.

The V gene is TRBV23-1, the J gene TRBJ2-2, with unresolved D. TRBV23-1 qualifies as an ORF whose function is uncertain. This CDR3 is built from 11 residues. Trimming took off 4 bases at V and 4 bases at J, with 1 base between the two ends. The CDR3 DNA reads TGCGCCAGCAGTCTCACCGGGGAGCTGTTTTTT. Translation: CASSLTGELFF.

The chain joins TRBV28 to TRBJ2-7; D may correspond to TRBD1 or TRBD2 (5 bases each). CDR1 and CDR2 (germline): MDHEN, SYDVKM. The CDR3 has 14 amino acids. V lost 1 base to trimming and J lost 2 bases, with 9 bases between them. CDR3: CASSLSGAPYEQYF. The CDR3 nucleotides are TGTGCCAGCAGTTTATCCGGGGCACCCTACGAGCAGTACTTC.

The chain couples TRBV13 to TRBJ2-7; 7 bases are shared with TRBD1. In germline, CDR1 is PRHDT, CDR2 FYEKMQ (reference sequence). V lost 4 bases to trimming and J lost 4 bases; unmatched junction nucleotides: 10. The CDR3 covers 15 residues. The chain's CDR3 is CASSSQNDRAYEQYF. For the CDR3, the DNA is TGTGCCAGCAGCTCCCAAAACGACAGGGCGTACGAGCAGTACTTC.

This sequence joins TRBV6-5 and TRBJ2-5; unclear D gene. This CDR3 is 13 amino acids long. V was trimmed by 7 bases and J by 0 bases, leaving 9 bases between them. Germline values: CDR1 MNHEY, CDR2 SVGAGI. The CDR3 sequence is CASNRKDQETQYF. The CDR3 DNA sequence: TGTGCCAGCAACCGGAAAGACCAAGAGACCCAGTACTTC.

The V and J genes are TRBV9 and TRBJ2-1, with D maybe TRBD2 (6 bases). The germline gives CDR1 SGDLS, CDR2 YYNGEE. Trimming pared 0 bases from V and 6 bases from J, leaving 10 bases between. The CDR3 is 14 residues long. The chain's CDR3 is CASSVGVTSNEQFF. In DNA form, the CDR3 reads TGTGCCAGCAGCGTAGGTGTGACTAGCAATGAGCAGTTCTTC.

This chain joins TRBV11-2 and TRBJ2-1; D gene ambiguous. Germline assignment: CDR1 SGHAT and CDR2 FQNNGV. The V end was cut by 0 bases, the J end by 6 bases, with 6 bases between. This CDR3 has 13 amino acids. The chain's CDR3 is CASSLENSNEQFF. CDR3 bases: TGTGCCAGCAGCTTAGAGAATAGCAATGAGCAGTTCTTC.

The rearrangement uses TRBV7-2 and TRBJ2-1; no clear D gene. The CDR3 covers 13 residues. Trimming removed 8 bases at V and 6 bases at J, with 14 bases between. CDR1 SGHTA and CDR2 FQGNSA come from the germline V gene. DNA for the CDR3: TGTGCCAGCTCGCCTCCCGCGGCCAATGAGCAGTTCTTC. Translating gives CASSPPAANEQFF.

This clone was found a few times. The chain combines TRBV12-3 or TRBV12-4 with TRBJ1-2; D remains ambiguous. The CDR3 contains 11 residues. The V end lost 10 bases, the J end lost 0 bases, and 6 bases lay between the germline ends. CDR3 in amino acids: CATLANYGYTF. DNA for the CDR3: TGTGCCACCCTCGCTAACTATGGCTACACCTTC.

The CDR3 is CASSSGTHNEQFF. The CDR3 DNA sequence: TGTGCCAGCAGCTCCGGGACTCACAATGAGCAGTTCTTC. The chain links TRBV7-9 to TRBJ2-1; weak D call: TRBD2 (6 bases). The V end lost 4 bases, the J end lost 5 bases, and 9 bases lay between the germline ends. This CDR3 region has 13 residues. Germline V lookup: CDR1 SEHNR, CDR2 FQNEAQ (reference sequence).

The chain combines TRBV3-1 (or the pseudogene TRBV3-2) with TRBJ1-3; D remains ambiguous. The CDR3 length is 18 residues. V lost 2 bases and J 0 bases, leaving 17 bases between the germline ends. Per the germline V gene, CDR1 is LGHDT and CDR2 is YNNKEL (reference sequence). CDR3 sequence reads: CASSQSGWDPRSGNTIYF. The CDR3 DNA is TGTGCCAGCAGCCAAAGCGGTTGGGATCCCCGCTCTGGAAACACCATATATTTT.

The rearrangement joins TRBV27 to TRBJ2-7; 11 positions agree with TRBD1. V gave up 5 bases and J gave up 3 bases; unmatched junction bases: 3. This CDR3 has 14 residues. Looked up from germline, CDR1 is MNHEY and CDR2 is SMNVEV (reference sequence). The CDR3 loop is CASSPGTGGYEQYF. In DNA form, the CDR3 reads TGTGCCAGCAGTCCGGGGACAGGGGGCTACGAGCAGTACTTC.

CDR3 sequence: CASSFQGVRNEQYF. CDR3 nucleotides: TGTGCCAGCAGCTTTCAAGGGGTTAGGAACGAGCAGTACTTC. The chain recombines TRBV5-4 with TRBJ2-7; the D gene is possibly TRBD1 (5 bases). This CDR3 spans 14 amino acids. V dropped 2 bases and J dropped 5 bases, with 14 bases sitting between them. Per the germline V gene, CDR1 is SGHNT and CDR2 is YYREEE (reference sequence).